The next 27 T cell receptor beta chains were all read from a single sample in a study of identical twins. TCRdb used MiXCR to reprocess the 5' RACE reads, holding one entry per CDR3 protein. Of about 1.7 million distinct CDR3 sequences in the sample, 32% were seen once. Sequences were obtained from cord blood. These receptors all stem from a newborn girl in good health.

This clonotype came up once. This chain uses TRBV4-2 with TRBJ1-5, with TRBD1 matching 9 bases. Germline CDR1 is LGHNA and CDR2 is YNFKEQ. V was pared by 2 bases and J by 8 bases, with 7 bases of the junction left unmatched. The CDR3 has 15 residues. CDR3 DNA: TGTGCCAGCAGCCAAAATCCGACAGGGGGTAAGCCCCAGCATTTT. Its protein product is CASSQNPTGGKPQHF.

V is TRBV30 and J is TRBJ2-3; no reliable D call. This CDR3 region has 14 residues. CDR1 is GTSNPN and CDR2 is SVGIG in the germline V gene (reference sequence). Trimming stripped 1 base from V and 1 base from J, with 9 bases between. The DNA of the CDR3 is TGTGCCTGGAGTGAGGGCTATGGCACAGATACGCAGTATTTT. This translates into CAWSEGYGTDTQYF.

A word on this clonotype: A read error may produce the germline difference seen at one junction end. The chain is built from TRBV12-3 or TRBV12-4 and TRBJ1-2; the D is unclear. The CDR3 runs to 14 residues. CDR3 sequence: CARSLGQKGYGYTF. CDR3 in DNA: TGTGCCAGAAGTTTAGGCCAGAAGGGCTATGGCTACACCTTC.

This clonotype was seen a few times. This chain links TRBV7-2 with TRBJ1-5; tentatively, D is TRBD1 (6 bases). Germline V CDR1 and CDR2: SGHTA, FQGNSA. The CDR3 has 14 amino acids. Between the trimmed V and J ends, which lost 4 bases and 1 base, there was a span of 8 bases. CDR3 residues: CASSWDISNQPQHF. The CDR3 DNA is TGTGCCAGCAGCTGGGACATAAGCAATCAGCCCCAGCATTTT.

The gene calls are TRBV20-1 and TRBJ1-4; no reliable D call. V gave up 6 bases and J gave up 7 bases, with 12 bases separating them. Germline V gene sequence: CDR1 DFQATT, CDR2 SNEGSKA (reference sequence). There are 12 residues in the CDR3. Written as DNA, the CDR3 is TGCAGTGCGCACCGGGCCAGTGAAAAACTGTTTTTT. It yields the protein CSAHRASEKLFF.

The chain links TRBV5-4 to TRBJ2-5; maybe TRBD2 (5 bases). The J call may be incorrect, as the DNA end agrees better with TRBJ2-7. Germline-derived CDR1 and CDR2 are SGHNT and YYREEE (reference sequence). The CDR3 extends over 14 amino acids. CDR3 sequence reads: CASNPDSNPYEQYF. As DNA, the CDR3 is TGTGCCAGCAACCCGGACTCGAACCCGTACGAGCAGTACTTC.

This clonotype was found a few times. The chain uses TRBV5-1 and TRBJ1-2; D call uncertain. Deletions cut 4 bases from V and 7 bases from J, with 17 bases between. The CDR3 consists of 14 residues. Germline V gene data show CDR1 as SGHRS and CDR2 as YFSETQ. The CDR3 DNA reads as TGCGCCAGCAGCCAGACGGAAGGACTGGGTGGCTACACCTTC. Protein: CASSQTEGLGGYTF.

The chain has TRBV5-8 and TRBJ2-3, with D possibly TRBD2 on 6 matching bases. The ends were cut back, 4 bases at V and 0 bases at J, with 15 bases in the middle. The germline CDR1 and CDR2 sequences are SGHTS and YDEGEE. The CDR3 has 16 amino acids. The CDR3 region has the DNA TGTGCCAGCAGCCCAGGGAGGCAGATTAGCACAGATACGCAGTATTTT. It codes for CASSPGRQISTDTQYF. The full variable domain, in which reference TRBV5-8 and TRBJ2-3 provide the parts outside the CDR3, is EAGVTQSPTHLIKTRGQQATLRCSPISGHTSVYWYQQALGLGLQFLLWYDEGEERNRGNFPPRFSGRQFPNYSSELNVNALELEDSALYLCASSPGRQISTDTQYFGPGTRLTVL.

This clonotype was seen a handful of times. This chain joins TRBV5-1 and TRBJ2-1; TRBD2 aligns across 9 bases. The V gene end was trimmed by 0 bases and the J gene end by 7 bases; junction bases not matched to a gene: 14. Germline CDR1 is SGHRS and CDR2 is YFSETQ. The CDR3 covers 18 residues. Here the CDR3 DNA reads TGCGCCAGCAGCTTGGCCCTCCTAATAGCGGGAGTCTATAATGAGCAGTTCTTC. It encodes CASSLALLIAGVYNEQFF.

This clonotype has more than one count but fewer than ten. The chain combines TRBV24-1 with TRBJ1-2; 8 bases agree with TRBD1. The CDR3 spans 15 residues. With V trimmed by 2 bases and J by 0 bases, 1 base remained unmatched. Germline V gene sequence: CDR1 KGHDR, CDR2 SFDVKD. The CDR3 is CATSDSRGPNYGYTF. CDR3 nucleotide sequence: TGTGCCACCAGTGATTCCAGGGGGCCTAACTATGGCTACACCTTC.

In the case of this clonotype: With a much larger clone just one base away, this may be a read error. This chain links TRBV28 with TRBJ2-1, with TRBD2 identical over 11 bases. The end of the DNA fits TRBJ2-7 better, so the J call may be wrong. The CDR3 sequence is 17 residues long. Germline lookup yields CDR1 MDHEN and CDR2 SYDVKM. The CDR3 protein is CASSPLTSGGSYNEQYF. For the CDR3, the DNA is TGTGCCAGCAGTCCCCTCACTAGCGGGGGCTCCTACAATGAGCAGTACTTC.

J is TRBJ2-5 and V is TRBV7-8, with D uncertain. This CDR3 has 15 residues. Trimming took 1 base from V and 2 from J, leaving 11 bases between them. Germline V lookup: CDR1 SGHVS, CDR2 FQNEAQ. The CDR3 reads CASSLVPAWQETQYF. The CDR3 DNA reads TGTGCCAGCAGCTTAGTTCCCGCTTGGCAAGAGACCCAGTACTTC.

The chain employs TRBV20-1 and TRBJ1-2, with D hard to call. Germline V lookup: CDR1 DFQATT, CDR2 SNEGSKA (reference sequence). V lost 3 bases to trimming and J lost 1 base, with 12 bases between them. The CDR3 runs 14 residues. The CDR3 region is CSARGTVDNYGYTF. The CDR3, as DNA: TGCAGTGCTAGGGGCACAGTAGATAACTATGGCTACACCTTC.

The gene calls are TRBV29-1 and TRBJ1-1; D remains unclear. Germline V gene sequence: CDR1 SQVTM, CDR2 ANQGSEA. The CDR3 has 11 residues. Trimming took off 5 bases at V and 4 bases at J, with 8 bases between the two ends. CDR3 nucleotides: TGCAGCGTTTCGGGGAGCACTGAAGCTTTCTTT. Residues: CSVSGSTEAFF.

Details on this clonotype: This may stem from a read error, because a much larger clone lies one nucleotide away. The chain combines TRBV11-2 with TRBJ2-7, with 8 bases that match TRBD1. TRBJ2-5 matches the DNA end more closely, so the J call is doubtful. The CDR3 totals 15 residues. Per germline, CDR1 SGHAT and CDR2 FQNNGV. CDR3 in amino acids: CASSPGQGGKGTQYF. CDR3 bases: TGTGCCAGCAGCCCCGGACAGGGTGGTAAAGGGACCCAGTACTTC.

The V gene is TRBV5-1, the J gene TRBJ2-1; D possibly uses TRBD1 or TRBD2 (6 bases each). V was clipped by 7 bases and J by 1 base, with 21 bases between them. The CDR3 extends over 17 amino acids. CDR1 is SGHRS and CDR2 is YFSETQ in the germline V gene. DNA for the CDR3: TGCGCCAGCCAGCAGGACCACGGGGGCCTATCCTACAATGAGCAGTTCTTC. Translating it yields CASQQDHGGLSYNEQFF.

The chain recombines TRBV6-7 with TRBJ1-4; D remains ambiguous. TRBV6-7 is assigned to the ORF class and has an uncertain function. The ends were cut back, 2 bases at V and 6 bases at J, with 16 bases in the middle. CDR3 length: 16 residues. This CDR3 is CASSYRRSRRDEKLFF. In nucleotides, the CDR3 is TGTGCCAGCAGTTACCGACGAAGTCGTAGGGATGAAAAACTGTTTTTT.

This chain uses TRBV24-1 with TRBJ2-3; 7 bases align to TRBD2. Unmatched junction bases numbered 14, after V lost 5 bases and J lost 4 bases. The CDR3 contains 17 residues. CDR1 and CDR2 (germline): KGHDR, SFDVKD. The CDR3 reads CATSAPAGTRGADTQYF. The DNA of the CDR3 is TGTGCCACCAGTGCCCCAGCCGGGACTCGGGGGGCAGATACGCAGTATTTT.

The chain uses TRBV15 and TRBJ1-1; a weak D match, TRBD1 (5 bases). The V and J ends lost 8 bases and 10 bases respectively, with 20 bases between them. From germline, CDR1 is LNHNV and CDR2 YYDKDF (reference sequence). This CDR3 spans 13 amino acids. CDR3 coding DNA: TGTGCCACCGGCGACGGCCCAGGGAAAATAGCTTTCTTT. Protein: CATGDGPGKIAFF.

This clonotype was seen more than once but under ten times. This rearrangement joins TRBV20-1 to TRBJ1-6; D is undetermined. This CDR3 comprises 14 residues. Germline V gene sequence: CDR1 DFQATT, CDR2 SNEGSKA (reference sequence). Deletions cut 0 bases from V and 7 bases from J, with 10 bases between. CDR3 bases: TGCAGTGCTAGAGAGCGAGCGGGGAATTCACCCCTCCACTTT. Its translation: CSARERAGNSPLHF.

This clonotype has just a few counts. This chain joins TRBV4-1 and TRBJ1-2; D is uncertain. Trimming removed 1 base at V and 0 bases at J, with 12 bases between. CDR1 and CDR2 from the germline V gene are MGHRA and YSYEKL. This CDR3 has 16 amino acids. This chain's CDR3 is CASSQGRQSTNYGYTF. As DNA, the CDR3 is TGCGCCAGCAGCCAAGGTCGGCAGAGCACTAACTATGGCTACACCTTC.

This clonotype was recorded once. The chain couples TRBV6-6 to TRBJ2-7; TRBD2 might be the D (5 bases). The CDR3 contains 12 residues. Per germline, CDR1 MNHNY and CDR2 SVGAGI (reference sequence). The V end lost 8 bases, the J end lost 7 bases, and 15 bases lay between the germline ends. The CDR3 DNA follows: TGTGCCAGCGTCGGGGATAACAATGAGCAGTACTTC. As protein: CASVGDNNEQYF.

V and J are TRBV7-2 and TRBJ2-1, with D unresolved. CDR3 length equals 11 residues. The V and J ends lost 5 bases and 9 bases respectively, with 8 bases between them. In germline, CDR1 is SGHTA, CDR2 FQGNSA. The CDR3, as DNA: TGTGCCAGCAGCAGAGCAGGTGAGCAGTTCTTC. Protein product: CASSRAGEQFF.

In DNA form, the CDR3 reads TGTGCCAGCAGTACCAGGACTAGCTCCACAGATACGCAGTATTTT. Protein sequence: CASSTRTSSTDTQYF. This chain joins TRBV12-3 or TRBV12-4 and TRBJ2-3; 8 nucleotides align to TRBD2. The CDR3 totals 15 residues. V shed 5 bases and J 2 bases; nucleotides not matched to a gene: 6.

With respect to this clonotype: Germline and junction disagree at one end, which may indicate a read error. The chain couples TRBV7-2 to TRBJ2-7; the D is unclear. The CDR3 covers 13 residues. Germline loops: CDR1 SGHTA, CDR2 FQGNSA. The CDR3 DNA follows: TGTGCCAGCAGCACGTACAGCTCCTACAAGCAGTACTTC. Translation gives CASSTYSSYKQYF.

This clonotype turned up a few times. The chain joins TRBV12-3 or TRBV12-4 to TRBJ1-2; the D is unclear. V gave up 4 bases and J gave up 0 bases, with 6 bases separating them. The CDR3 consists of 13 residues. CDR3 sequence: CASSWVANYGYTF. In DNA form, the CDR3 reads TGTGCCAGCAGTTGGGTGGCTAACTATGGCTACACCTTC.

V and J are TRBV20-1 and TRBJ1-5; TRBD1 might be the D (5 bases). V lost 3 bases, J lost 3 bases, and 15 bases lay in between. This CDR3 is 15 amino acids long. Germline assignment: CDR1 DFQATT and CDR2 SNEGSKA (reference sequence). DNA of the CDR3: TGCAGTGCTAGGAGTCGGCAGGGAACCAATCAGCCCCAGCATTTT. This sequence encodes CSARSRQGTNQPQHF.